This entry describes one T cell receptor (beta chain). The specificity of this receptor is unknown. Qualities for individual bases were not recorded, and no much larger clone is one base off. This specimen comes from a study of cytomegalovirus exposure and HLA in healthy donors (dated 2017 in TCRdb). In the study overall: An earlier analysis of some 620 of the donors reported about 260 Gb of sequence data and roughly 120 million unique TCR beta sequences obtained from some 200 million T cells. In addition to the first cohort of approximately 650 subjects, a separate validation cohort of approximately 120 different subjects was used. Roughly 300 gigabases of sequencing data and roughly 80 million unique TCR sequences made up an early release that covered 500 to 700 HLA-typed donors. In a later analysis, previously published TCR beta repertoires from 666 donors were re-analyzed and high-resolution HLA genotyping was added so that TCR occurrence patterns could be studied. To decide whether each TCR beta V gene segment behaved as functional or pseudogenic, an earlier analysis of some 600 of the donors relied on high-throughput TCR beta sequencing. Among almost 400 genotyped donors of the cohort, an average of around 240,000 unique TCR beta nucleotide sequences were sequenced per donor, 15% to 20% of them non-productive. All discovery cohort repertoires had been generated using a single sequencing platform. The study was designed to test whether signatures of past pathogen exposure could be identified by cataloging public T cell receptors. Rather than using new phenotypic data, the later analysis identified candidate immune exposures from TCR beta sequences and from how often those sequences occurred across donors. Of the 300 to 450 genotyped donors, over 70% fell in the genetic ancestry cluster associated with self-reported Caucasian donors. The T cell repertoires of several hundred subjects were profiled by immunosequencing and related to cytomegalovirus serostatus. A later genetic analysis took genome-wide SNP genotypes for about three fifths of the roughly 670 donors and used that subset as a discovery cohort. Roughly 5 DR-DQ haplotypes were treated as single units for association and clustering because of strong linkage in the cohort. Typing coverage varied by locus: about 620-640 donors for A, B, C, DRB1 and DQB1; roughly 560 for DQA1; about 590 for DPA1; more than 450 for DPB1. Donor age, sex, ethnicity and CMV serostatus were collected together with the repertoire data. To predict cytomegalovirus infection status, the study brought together high-throughput TCR immunosequencing, statistical association of individual TCRs with disease status, and machine learning. HLA typing covered class I and class II loci at four-digit resolution. What the work shows at the level of the full study, not this receptor alone: Most TCR sequences were seen in very few donors, while some public TCRs were found in many individuals. Because some donors lacked HLA typing at each locus, the association tests relied only on the typed subset. A group of highly shared sequence variants was considered likely to be a technical artifact of the sequencing pipeline. In a later analysis, 15,000 to 20,000 TCR beta sequences were associated with specific HLA alleles at a false discovery rate of 0.05. A later genetic analysis associated a missense DCLRE1C variant with V-gene and J-gene trimming of TCR beta chains, and an independent cohort replicated the association. A further reported finding was that TCR beta sequences accurately predicted the HLA-A and HLA-B alleles for most subjects in the first cohort. Broadly in line with IMGT annotations, most TCR beta V segments showed up in productive rearrangements about 87% or about 30% of the time in an earlier analysis of 587 of the donors. A later analysis reported that several top co-occurrence clusters appeared linked to parvovirus B19, influenza, CMV and Epstein-Barr virus. Because the 87-base-pair reads could not distinguish some IMGT-functional V segments, including TRBV6-2 and TRBV6-3, those segments were excluded. Presence/absence analyses assumed roughly uniform sequencing depth across donors, an assumption that may not hold. In a later analysis, HLA-associated TCR beta chains showed more clonal expansion and lower generation probabilities than non-associated chains that were equally common. A later analysis found that TCR association rates varied across HLA loci, with DRB1 alleles showing the most associated TCRs and HLA-C alleles the fewest. Immune exposure information for the cohort was limited to CMV serostatus. Only TCR beta chains were sequenced in this cohort, and the absence of alpha or paired-chain data limited detectable features. Because counts were too low, around 17 rarely observed V segments, including chromosome 9 orphons, were left out of the earlier analysis of about 620 of the donors. The authors suggested that the approach could potentially be extended to other disease states and immunological phenotypes. Compared with the roughly 710-donor mean, donors in an Asian-associated ancestry cluster had fewer N-insertions in productive TCRs, according to a later genetic analysis. A total of about 180 TCR beta chains were listed by the study as associated with cytomegalovirus. The classifier was reported to diagnose cytomegalovirus status with high specificity and sensitivity in both the original and validation cohorts. In vitro tests confirmed that three of the cytomegalovirus-associated TCR beta chains recognize cytomegalovirus antigens. Most CMV-associated TCR beta chains appeared to be HLA-restricted in a later analysis, and the HLA associations seemed to be driven largely by CMV exposure. Strong co-occurrence of HLA alleles, especially DR and DQ, made assigning TCR associations to individual alleles difficult. Linkage disequilibrium might explain the correlated functional status among segregating V segments, but an unknown experimental factor could not be ruled out.

Library prep was done by the immunoSEQ multiplex PCR assay. For the multiplex PCR, a mixture combining 60 forward primers for TCR Vbeta segments and 13 reverse primers for TCR Jbeta segments was used. The CDR3 region of rearranged TCR beta genes was amplified from genomic DNA by a multiplex PCR assay. Amplified TCR beta libraries were sequenced as 87-base-pair reads on the Illumina HiSeq System. As for the authors' bioinformatics: A later analysis tallied approximately 87 million unique TCR beta chains across the 700 or so repertoires, and some 10 million of those chains were shared by two or more donors. Raw reads were error-corrected and collapsed into unique sequences with a nearest-neighbor algorithm that merged closely related sequences to remove PCR and sequencing errors. CDR3 sequences were aligned to IMGT reference sequences to assign V, D and J gene segments. For a sequence to be retained, a match of at least six nucleotides to both a V gene segment and a J gene segment was required. Rearrangements were called productive when the CDR3 lacked stop codons and stayed in frame with V and J; all others were non-productive. Following IMGT convention, CDR3 was defined as the stretch from the second conserved V-encoded cysteine to the conserved J-encoded phenylalanine. Sequences without an unambiguous match to a single V gene segment were excluded from the earlier analysis of about 640 of the donors. An earlier analysis of about 600 of the donors called V segments functional above 56.7% productive rearrangements and segregating when the between-donor standard deviation exceeded 5%. A statistical classification framework was built to diagnose cytomegalovirus status from the catalog of TCR beta chain sequences. In a later analysis, TCR nucleotide sequences were compared against IMGT/GENE-DB human TR gene sequences so that V and J genes could be assigned. A later analysis assigned CDR3 sequences and most-parsimonious VDJ recombination scenarios with the TCRdist pipeline. A later analysis defined each TCR beta chain by its CDR3 amino acid sequence plus V-gene family, and excluded reads lacking a unique V-gene family. As a way to deal with suspected cross-contamination and a sequencing artifact, a later analysis dropped approximately 590 nucleotide sequences that were highly shared and had low generation probability. In a later analysis, a clonal expansion index was calculated for each public chain from normalized within-repertoire ranks of inferred template counts. In a later analysis, generation probabilities were computed using a VDJ recombination model fitted to out-of-frame rearrangements, and the results were checked against IGoR. Hypergeometric tests were used in a later analysis to score TCR-TCR, TCR-HLA and TCR-CMV co-occurrence, with a repertoire-size bias correction applied to the TCR pairs. A later analysis estimated false discovery rates by permuting HLA or CMV assignments 20 times. In a later analysis, co-occurring TCRs were grouped with DBSCAN, and TCRdist sequence similarity was added when clustering was performed within HLA-allele-positive subsets. For co-occurrence clustering, repertoires with fewer than 30,000 or more than 120,000 public chains were excluded, along with a handful of repertoires with anomalous nucleotide sharing. Here the immuneACCESS table is served through TCRdb, limited to in-frame sequences with V and J called. Missing clones are a known gap in these copies; in checked studies unresolved V genes cover under half, and the rest lacks a known reason. V, J and clone size are those of that table, while D and trimming were read from the DNA. The sample includes 100,000 to 150,000 clones, with around 75% observed a single time. The biggest ten clones account for approximately 4.3% of the sample.

In total, around 600 healthy bone marrow donors made up the cohort. At the time of sampling, every cohort member was nominally healthy, though immune exposures that went unrecorded were likely present. The donor was CMV seropositive and belonged to the group of more than 250 seropositive cohort members. Each donor provided a peripheral blood sample, and peripheral blood mononuclear cells were used for TCR beta sequencing. Genomic DNA extraction from the blood cell samples was performed with the Qiagen DNeasy Blood Extraction Kit. The cysteine opens and the phenylalanine closes a CDR3 of 13 amino acids. Only the CDR3 portion is preserved as DNA: 39 bases, with reading frame beginning at the first base. From the germline V gene (reference sequence), CDR1 is LNHDA and CDR2 is SQIVND. Trimming costs V 4 bases and J 10 bases, and their ends lie 11 bases apart.

The receptor chain draws on TRBV19 and TRBJ1-6; D gene: possibly TRBD1, on 5 matching bases. The specimen sequenced was PBMCs. This receptor was obtained from a man aged 55 to 70 in good health and CMV-seropositive. The CDR3 protein sequence reads: CASSKGLASPLHF. The DNA is TGTGCCAGTAGTAAGGGACTGGCGTCACCCCTCCACTTT. The reference TRBV19 and TRBJ1-6 proteins fill in what lies around the CDR3, so the full variable domain reads DGGITQSPKYLFRKEGQNVTLSCEQNLNHDAMYWYRQDPGQGLRLIYYSQIVNDFQKGDIAEGYSVSREKKESFPLTVTSAQKNPTAFYLCASSKGLASPLHFGNGTRLTVT.